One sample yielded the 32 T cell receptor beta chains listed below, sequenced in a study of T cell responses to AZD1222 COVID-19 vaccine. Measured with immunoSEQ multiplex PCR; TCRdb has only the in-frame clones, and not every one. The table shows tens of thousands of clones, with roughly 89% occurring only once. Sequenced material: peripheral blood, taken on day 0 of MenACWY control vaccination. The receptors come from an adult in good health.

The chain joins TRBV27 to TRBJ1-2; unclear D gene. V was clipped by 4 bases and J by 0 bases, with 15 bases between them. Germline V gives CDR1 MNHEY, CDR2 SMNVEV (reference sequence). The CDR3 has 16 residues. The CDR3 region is CASSSLGGLSNYGYTF. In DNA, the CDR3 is TGTGCCAGCAGTTCCCTGGGCGGACTATCTAACTATGGCTACACCTTC.

Written as DNA, the CDR3 is TGTGCTAGAGGACAGGGAGGCACCGGGGAGCTGTTTTTT. It codes for CARGQGGTGELFF. This sequence joins TRBV12-5 and TRBJ2-2, with 8 positions matching TRBD1. The length of the CDR3 is 13 residues. Unmatched junction bases numbered 4, after V lost 9 bases and J lost 4 bases. The germline gives CDR1 LGHNT, CDR2 FRNRAP.

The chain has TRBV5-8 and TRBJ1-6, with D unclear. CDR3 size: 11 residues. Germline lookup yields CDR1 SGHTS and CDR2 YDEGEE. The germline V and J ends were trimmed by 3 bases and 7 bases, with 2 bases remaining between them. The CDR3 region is CASSYNSPLHF. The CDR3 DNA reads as TGTGCCAGCAGCTACAATTCACCCCTCCACTTT.

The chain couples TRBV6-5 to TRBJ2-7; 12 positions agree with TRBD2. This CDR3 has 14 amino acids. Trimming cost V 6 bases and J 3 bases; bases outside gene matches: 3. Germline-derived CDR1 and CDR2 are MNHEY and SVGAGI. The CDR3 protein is CASRQTSGSYEQYF. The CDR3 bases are TGTGCCAGCAGGCAGACTAGCGGGAGCTACGAGCAGTACTTC.

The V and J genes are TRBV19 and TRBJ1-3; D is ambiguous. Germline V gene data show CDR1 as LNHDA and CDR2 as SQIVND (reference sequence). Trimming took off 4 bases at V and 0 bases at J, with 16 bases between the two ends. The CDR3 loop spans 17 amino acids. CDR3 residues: CASSTSTTPYSGNTIYF. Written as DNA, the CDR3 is TGTGCCAGTAGTACCTCGACAACACCCTACTCTGGAAACACCATATATTTT.

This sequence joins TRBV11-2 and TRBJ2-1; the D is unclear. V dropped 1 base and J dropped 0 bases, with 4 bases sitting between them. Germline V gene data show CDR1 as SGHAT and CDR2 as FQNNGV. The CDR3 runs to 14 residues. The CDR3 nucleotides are TGTGCCAGCAGCTTAGGGAGCTCCTACAATGAGCAGTTCTTC. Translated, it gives CASSLGSSYNEQFF.

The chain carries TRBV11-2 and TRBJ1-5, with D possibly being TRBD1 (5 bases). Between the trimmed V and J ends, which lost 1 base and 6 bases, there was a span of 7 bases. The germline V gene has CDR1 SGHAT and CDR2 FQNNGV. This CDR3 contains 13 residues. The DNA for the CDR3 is TGTGCCAGCAGCTTAGGACAGATTCAGCCCCAGCATTTT. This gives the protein CASSLGQIQPQHF.

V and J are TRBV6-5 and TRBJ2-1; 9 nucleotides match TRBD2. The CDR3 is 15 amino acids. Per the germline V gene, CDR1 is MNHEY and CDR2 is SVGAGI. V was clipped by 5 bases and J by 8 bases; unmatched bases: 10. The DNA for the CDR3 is TGTGCCAGCAGTCGACTAGCGGACCGGGGCCATGAGCAGTTCTTC. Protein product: CASSRLADRGHEQFF.

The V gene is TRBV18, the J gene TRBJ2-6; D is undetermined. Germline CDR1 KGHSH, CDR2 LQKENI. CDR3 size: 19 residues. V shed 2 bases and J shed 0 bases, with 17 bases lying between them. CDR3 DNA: TGTGCCAGCTCACCAAAGGCCTCTACGGACCTCTCTGGGGCCAACGTCCTGACTTTC. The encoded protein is CASSPKASTDLSGANVLTF. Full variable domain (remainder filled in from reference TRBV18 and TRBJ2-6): NAGVMQNPRHLVRRRGQEARLRCSPMKGHSHVYWYRQLPEEGLKFMVYLQKENIIDESGMPKERFSAEFPKEGPSILRIQQVVRGDSAAYFCASSPKASTDLSGANVLTFGAGSRLTVL.

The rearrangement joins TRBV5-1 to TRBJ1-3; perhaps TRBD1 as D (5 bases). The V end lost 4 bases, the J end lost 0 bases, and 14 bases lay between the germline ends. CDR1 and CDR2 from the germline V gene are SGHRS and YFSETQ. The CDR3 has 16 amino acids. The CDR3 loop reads CASSPHDSYSGNTIYF. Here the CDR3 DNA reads TGCGCCAGCAGCCCTCACGACAGCTACTCTGGAAACACCATATATTTT.

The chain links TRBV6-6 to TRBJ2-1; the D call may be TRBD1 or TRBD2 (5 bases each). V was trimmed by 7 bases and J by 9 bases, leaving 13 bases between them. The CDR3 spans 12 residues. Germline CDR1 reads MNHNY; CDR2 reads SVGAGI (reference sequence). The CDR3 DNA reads TGTGCCAGCACTATTTGGGGGAGTGAGCAGTTCTTC. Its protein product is CASTIWGSEQFF.

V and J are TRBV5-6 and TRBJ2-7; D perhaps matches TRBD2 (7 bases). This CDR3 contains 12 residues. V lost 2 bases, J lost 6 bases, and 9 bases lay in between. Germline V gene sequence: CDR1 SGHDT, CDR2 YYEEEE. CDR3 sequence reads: CASSFRGAEQYF. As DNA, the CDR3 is TGTGCCAGCAGCTTCCGGGGGGCCGAGCAGTACTTC.

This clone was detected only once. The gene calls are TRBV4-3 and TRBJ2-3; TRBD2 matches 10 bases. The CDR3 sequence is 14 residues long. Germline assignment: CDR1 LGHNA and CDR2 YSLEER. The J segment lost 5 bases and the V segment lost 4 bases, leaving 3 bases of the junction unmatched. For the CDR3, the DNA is TGCGCCAGCAGCCCCGGGACTAGCGAAGATACGCAGTATTTT. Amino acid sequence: CASSPGTSEDTQYF.

Here the CDR3 reads CASIPFLGPYEQYF. The CDR3 DNA sequence: TGTGCCAGCATTCCTTTTTTGGGCCCCTACGAGCAGTACTTC. The chain employs TRBV21-1 and TRBJ2-7; the DNA was not compared with TRBD1, the D call given in the table. TRBV21-1 is a documented pseudogene. CDR3 length equals 14 residues.

This CDR3 is CASSPTRTANYGYTF. CDR3 coding DNA: TGTGCCAGCAGCCCCACCAGGACTGCGAACTATGGCTACACCTTC. The V gene is TRBV11-2, the J gene TRBJ1-2; no reliable D call. Trimming removed 5 bases from V and 2 bases from J, with 15 bases in between. This CDR3 region has 15 residues. The germline CDR1 and CDR2 sequences are SGHAT and FQNNGV.

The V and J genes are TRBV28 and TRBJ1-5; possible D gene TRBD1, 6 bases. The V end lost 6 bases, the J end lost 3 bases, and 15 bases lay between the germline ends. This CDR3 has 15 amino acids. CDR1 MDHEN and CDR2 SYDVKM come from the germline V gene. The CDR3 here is CASRHGQLSNQPQHF. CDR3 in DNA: TGTGCCAGCAGACACGGACAGTTATCCAATCAGCCCCAGCATTTT.

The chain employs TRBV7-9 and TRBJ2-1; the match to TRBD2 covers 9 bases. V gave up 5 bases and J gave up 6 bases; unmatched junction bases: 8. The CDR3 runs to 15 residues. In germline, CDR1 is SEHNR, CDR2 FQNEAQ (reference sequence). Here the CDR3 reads CASSGPGLATNEQFF. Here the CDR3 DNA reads TGTGCCAGCAGCGGGCCGGGACTAGCCACCAATGAGCAGTTCTTC.

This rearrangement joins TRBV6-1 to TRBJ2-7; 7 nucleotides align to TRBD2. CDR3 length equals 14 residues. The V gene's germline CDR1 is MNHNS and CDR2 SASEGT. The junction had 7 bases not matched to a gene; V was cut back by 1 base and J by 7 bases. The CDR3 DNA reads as TGTGCCAGCAGTGAAGGAGTGGGGGGGAGTGAGCAGTACTTC. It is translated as CASSEGVGGSEQYF.

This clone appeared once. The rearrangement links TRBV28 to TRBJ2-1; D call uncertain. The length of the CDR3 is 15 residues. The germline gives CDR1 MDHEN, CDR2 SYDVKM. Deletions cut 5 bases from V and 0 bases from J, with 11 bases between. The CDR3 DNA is TGTGCCAGCAGTGATACAGTTAGCTCCTACAATGAGCAGTTCTTC. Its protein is CASSDTVSSYNEQFF.

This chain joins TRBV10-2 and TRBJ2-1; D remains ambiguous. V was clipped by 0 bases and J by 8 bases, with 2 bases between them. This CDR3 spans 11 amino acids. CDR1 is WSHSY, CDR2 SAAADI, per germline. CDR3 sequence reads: CASSESYEQFF. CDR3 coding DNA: TGCGCCAGCAGTGAGTCGTATGAGCAGTTCTTC.

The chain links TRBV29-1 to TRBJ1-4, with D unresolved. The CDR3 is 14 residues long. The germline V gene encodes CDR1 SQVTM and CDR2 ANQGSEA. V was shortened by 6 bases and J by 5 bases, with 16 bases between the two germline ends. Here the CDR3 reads CSVGNGVGNEKLFF. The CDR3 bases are TGCAGCGTAGGGAATGGGGTAGGGAATGAAAAACTGTTTTTT.

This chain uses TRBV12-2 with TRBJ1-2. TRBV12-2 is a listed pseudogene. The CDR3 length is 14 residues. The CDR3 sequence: CASLSAGGTYGYTF. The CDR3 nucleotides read TGTGCAAGTCTCTCCGCTGGGGGGACCTATGGCTACACCTTC.

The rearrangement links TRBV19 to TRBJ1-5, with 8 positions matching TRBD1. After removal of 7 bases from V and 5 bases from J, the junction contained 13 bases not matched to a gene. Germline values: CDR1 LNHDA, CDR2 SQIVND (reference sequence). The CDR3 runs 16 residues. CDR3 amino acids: CASNTKHRGKDQPQHF. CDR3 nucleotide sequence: TGTGCCAGTAATACTAAGCACAGGGGGAAGGATCAGCCCCAGCATTTT.

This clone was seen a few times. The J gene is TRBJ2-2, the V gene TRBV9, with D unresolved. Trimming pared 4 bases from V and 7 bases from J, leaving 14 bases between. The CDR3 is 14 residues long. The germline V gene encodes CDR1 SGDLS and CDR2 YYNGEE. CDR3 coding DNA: TGTGCCAGCAGCCCGATAGCCACAGACGGGGAGCTGTTTTTT. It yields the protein CASSPIATDGELFF.

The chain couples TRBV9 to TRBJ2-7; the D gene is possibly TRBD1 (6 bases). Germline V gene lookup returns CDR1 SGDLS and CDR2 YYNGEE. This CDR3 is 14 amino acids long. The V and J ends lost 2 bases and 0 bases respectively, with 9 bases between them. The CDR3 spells CASSVTGSSYEQYF. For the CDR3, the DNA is TGTGCCAGCAGCGTGACAGGCAGCTCCTACGAGCAGTACTTC.

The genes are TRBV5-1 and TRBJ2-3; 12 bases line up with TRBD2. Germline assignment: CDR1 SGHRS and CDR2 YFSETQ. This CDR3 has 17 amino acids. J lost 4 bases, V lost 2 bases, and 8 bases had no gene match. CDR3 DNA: TGCGCCAGCAGCTTTGGGGCTAGCGGGGGGGCCGCAGATACGCAGTATTTT. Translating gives CASSFGASGGAADTQYF.

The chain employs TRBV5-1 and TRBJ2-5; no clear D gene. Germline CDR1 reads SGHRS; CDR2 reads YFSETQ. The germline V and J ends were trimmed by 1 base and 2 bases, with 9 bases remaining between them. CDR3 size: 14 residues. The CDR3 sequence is CASSLMGIQETQYF. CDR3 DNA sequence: TGCGCCAGCAGCTTGATGGGGATACAAGAGACCCAGTACTTC.

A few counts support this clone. The CDR3 nucleotides are TGTGCCAGCAAAGGGGGCATGGAGACCCAGTACTTC. Translating gives CASKGGMETQYF. The chain combines TRBV25-1 with TRBJ2-5, with 7 bases lining up with TRBD1. CDR3 size: 12 residues. Germline trimming cut 7 bases from V and 5 bases from J; bases unmatched to any gene: 4. The germline V gene has CDR1 MGHDK and CDR2 SYGVNS.

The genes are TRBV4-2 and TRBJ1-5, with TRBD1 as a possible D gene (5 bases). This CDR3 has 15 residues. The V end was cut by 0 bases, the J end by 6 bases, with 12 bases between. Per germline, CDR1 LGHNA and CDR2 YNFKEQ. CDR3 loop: CASSQDSSTGQPQHF. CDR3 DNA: TGTGCCAGCAGCCAAGATAGCTCAACAGGTCAGCCCCAGCATTTT.

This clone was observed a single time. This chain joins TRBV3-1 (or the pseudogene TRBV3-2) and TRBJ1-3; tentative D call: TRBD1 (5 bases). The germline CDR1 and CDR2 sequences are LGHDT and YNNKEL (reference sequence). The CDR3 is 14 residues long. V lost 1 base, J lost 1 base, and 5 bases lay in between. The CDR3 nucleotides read TGTGCCAGCAGCCAAGCAGGGTCTGGAAACACCATATATTTT. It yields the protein CASSQAGSGNTIYF.

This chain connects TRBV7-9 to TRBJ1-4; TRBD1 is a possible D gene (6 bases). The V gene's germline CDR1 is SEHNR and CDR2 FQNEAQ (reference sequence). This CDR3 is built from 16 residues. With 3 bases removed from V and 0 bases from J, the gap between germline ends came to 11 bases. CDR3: CASSLGAVSTNEKLFF. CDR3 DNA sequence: TGTGCCAGCAGCTTGGGGGCGGTGTCAACTAATGAAAAACTGTTTTTT.

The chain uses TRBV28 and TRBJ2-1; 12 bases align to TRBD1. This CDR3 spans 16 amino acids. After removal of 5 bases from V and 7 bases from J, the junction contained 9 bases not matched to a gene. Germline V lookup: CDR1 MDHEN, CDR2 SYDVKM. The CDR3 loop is CASSTRDRGLRNEQFF. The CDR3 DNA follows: TGTGCCAGCAGTACTCGGGACAGGGGGCTCAGGAATGAGCAGTTCTTC.